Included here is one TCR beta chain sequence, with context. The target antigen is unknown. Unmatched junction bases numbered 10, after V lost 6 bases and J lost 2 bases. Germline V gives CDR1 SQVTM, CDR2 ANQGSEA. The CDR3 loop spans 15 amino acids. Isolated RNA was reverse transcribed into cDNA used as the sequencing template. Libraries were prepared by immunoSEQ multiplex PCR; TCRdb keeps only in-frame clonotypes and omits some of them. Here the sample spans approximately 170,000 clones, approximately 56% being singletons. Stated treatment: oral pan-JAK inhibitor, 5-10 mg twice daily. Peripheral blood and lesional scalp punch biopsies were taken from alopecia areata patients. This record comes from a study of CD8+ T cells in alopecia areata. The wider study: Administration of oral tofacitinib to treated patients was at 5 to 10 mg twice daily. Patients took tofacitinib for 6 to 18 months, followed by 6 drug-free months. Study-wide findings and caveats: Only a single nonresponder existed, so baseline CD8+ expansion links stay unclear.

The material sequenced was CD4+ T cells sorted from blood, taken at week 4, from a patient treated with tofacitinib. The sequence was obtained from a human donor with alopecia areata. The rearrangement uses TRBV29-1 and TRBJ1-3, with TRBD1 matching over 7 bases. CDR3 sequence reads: CSVETGLLTGNTIYF. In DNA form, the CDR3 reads TGCAGCGTAGAGACAGGGCTACTTACTGGAAACACCATATATTTT. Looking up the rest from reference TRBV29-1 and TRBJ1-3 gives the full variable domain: SAVISQKPSRDICQRGTSLTIQCQVDSQVTMMFWYRQQPGQSLTLIATANQGSEATYESGFVIDKFPISRPNLTFSTLTVSNMSPEDSSIYLCSVETGLLTGNTIYFGEGSWLTVV.